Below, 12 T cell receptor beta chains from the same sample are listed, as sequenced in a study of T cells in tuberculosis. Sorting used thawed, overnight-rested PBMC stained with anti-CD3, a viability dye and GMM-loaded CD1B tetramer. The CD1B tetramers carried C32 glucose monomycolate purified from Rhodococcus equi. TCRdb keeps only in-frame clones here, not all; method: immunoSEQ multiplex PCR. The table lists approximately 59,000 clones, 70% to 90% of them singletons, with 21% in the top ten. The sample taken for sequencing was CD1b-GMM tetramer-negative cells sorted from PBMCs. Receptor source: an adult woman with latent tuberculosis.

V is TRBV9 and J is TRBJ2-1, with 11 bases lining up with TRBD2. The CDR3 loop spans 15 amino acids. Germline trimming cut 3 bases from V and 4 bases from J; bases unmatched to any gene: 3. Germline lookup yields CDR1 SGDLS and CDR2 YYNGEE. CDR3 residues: CASSEGLAEYNEQFF. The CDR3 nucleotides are TGTGCCAGCAGCGAGGGACTAGCGGAGTACAATGAGCAGTTCTTC.

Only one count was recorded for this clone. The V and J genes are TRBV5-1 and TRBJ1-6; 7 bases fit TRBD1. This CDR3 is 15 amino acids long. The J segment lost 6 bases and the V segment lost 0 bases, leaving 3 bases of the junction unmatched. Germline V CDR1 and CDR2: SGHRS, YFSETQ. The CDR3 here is CASSLEGQINSPLHF. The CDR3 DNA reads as TGCGCCAGCAGCTTGGAGGGACAGATTAATTCACCCCTCCACTTT.

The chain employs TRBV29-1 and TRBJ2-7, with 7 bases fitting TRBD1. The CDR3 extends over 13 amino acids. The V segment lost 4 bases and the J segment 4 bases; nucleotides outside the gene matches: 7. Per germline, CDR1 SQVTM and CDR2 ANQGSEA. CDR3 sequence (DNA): TGCAGCGTTGGACAGGGAATGGGGTACGAGCAGTACTTC. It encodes CSVGQGMGYEQYF.

The CDR3 here is CASSLMEGTNQPQHF. CDR3 DNA sequence: TGTGCCAGCAGTTTAATGGAGGGGACTAATCAGCCCCAGCATTTT. The chain combines TRBV28 with TRBJ1-5; D is possibly TRBD1 (5 bases). CDR1 and CDR2 from the germline V gene are MDHEN and SYDVKM. V lost 2 bases, J lost 4 bases, and 12 bases lay in between. The CDR3 consists of 15 residues.

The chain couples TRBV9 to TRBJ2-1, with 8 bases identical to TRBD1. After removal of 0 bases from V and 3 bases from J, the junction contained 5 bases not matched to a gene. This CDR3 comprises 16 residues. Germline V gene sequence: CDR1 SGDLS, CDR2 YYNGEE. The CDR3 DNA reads TGTGCCAGCAGCGTAGGTTCAGGGGGCCTCTACAATGAGCAGTTCTTC. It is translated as CASSVGSGGLYNEQFF.

CDR3 sequence reads: CAISEVGSNTEAFF. CDR3 in DNA: TGTGCCATCAGTGAAGTGGGGAGTAACACTGAAGCTTTCTTT. The chain carries TRBV10-3 and TRBJ1-1; the D is unclear. Germline V CDR1 and CDR2: ENHRY, SYGVKD. With 3 bases removed from V and 2 bases from J, the gap between germline ends came to 10 bases. The CDR3 spans 14 residues.

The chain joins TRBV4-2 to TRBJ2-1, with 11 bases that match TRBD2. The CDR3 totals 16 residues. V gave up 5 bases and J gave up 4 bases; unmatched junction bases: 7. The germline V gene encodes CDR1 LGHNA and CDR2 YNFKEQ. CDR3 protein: CASSDFSGGAYNEQFF. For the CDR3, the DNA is TGTGCCAGCAGCGACTTTAGCGGGGGGGCTTACAATGAGCAGTTCTTC.

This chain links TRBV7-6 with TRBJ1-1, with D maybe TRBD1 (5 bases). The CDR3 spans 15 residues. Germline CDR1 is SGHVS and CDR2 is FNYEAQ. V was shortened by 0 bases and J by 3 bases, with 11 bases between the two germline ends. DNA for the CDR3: TGTGCCAGCAGCTTAGCGCAGGGCGCCCACACTGAAGCTTTCTTT. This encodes CASSLAQGAHTEAFF.

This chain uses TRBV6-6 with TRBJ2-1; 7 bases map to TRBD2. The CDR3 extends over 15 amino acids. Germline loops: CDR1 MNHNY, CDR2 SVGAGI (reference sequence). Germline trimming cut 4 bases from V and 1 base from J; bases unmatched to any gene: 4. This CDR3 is CASSSAGASYNEQFF. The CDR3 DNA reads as TGTGCCAGCAGTTCTGCGGGAGCGTCCTACAATGAGCAGTTCTTC.

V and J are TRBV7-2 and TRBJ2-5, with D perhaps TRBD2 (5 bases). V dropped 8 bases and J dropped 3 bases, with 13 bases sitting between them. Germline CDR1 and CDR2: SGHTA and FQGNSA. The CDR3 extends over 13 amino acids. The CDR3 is CASGQRMKETQYF. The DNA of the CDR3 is TGTGCCAGCGGGCAGCGGATGAAAGAGACCCAGTACTTC.

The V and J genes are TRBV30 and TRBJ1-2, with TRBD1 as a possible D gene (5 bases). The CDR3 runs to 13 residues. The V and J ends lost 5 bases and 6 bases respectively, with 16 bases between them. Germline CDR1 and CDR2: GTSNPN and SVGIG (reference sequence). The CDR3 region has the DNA TGTGCCTGGGGCCAGGGATCTGGCGATGGCTACACCTTC. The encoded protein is CAWGQGSGDGYTF.

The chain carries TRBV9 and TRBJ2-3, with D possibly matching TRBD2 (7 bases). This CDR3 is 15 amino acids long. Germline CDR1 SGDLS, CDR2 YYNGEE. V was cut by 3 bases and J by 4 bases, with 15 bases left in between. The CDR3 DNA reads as TGTGCCAGCAGCGAGGGGGGGGTTTCACCAGATACGCAGTATTTT. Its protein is CASSEGGVSPDTQYF.